This paragraph reports one T cell receptor beta chain. Its antigen is as yet unknown. The CDR3 consists of 14 residues. CDR1 and CDR2 (germline): DFQATT, SNEGSKA (reference sequence). V dropped 6 bases and J dropped 4; count of bases not matched to a gene: 8. The data were obtained in a study of CD8 T cells in Susac syndrome. The RNA, about 0.45 to 1 ug, was put through reverse transcription using random hexamers. Amplification of TCR beta CDR3 was carried out by immunoSEQ multiplex PCR, which covered 54 Vbeta and 13 Jbeta segments. TCRdb passed the immunoSEQ multiplex PCR reads through MiXCR, listing each CDR3 protein once. The sample yields approximately 180,000 distinct CDR3 sequences, just under 95% seen once. The study's findings and limits: TCR sequencing and HLA analysis covered a relatively small number of individuals.

V usage is TRBV20-1 and J usage is TRBJ1-4, with TRBD1 matching over 7 bases. Sequenced material: CD4+ T cells from PBMCs. The sequence derives from a human donor with Susac syndrome. In DNA form, the CDR3 reads TGCAGTGCAACTCGACAGGGACGTAATGAAAAACTGTTTTTT. Its protein is CSATRQGRNEKLFF.